The clone carrying this T cell receptor beta chain has more than one count but fewer than ten. Antigen specificity is unknown. TCRdb re-derived calls from the 5' RACE reads in MiXCR, one entry per CDR3 protein. The sample consists of around 200,000 distinct CDR3 sequences, 27% of them appearing once. This specimen belongs to a study of T-cell memory formation after mild COVID-19. On the study more broadly: For the most part, TCR clusters were specific to one donor. The study's findings and limits: Some clones that responded were present in memory (sampled pre-infection), which suggests cross-reactive memory joined. Those CD4+ clones that contracted were mainly in CM and EM (CD8+ ones in EMRA). Unconfirmed was the SARS-CoV-2 specificity of second-wave clones that peaked on day 37.

Material: PBMCs or a T cell subset sorted from them (not recorded which). The sequence was collected from an adult woman who had mild COVID-19 (a few samples of this study predate the infection). Cell type and time point are not known.

The CDR3 sequence is CASSQKGGIRTYEQYF. DNA for the CDR3: TGTGCCAGCAGTCAGAAGGGGGGGATTCGAACCTACGAGCAGTACTTC. The V call is TRBV2, the J call TRBJ2-7; tentatively, D is TRBD2 (7 bases). Trimming pared 5 bases from V and 2 bases from J, leaving 19 bases between. The CDR3 is 16 amino acids. Germline CDR1 SNHLY, CDR2 FYNNEI.